Listed here are 27 T cell receptor beta chains from one sample, sequenced in a study of shared clonotypes between healthy human individuals (dated by TCRdb to 2018 to 2020). Libraries were constructed by the immunoSEQ multiplex PCR assay. Entries here come from immuneACCESS through TCRdb and include only in-frame sequences with V and J called. Some clones fail to appear in such tables; in the studies checked, an unresolved V gene covers under half of the shortfall, and the cause of the remainder is unknown. The sample records a few million clones, approximately 93% of which are singletons. The top ten hold roughly 0.36% of the sample. What was sequenced was naive CD4+ T cells from PBMCs. The intended sense of this specimen's cell subset or site label: CD45RA+ positively selected. Receptors were obtained from a man between 18 and 29 years old in good health. Some clones in this sample may be carry-over from other donors' samples.

Comments on this clone: Other DNA sequences in this specimen translate into the identical CDR3. This chain uses TRBV11-3 with TRBJ1-1, with D tentatively TRBD1 (5 bases). Looked up from germline, CDR1 is SGHNT and CDR2 is YENEEA. V lost 5 bases, J lost 4 bases, and 11 bases lay in between. The CDR3 is 13 residues long. CDR3 loop: CASSRTGGTEAFF. CDR3 coding DNA: TGTGCCAGCAGCCGGACGGGGGGCACTGAAGCTTTCTTT.

V usage is TRBV5-1 and J usage is TRBJ1-1, with unresolved D. Trimming removed 0 bases at V and 1 base at J, with 13 bases between. Germline V gene sequence: CDR1 SGHRS, CDR2 YFSETQ. The CDR3 consists of 16 residues. This chain's CDR3 is CASSLATTWRNTEAFF. The DNA of the CDR3 is TGCGCCAGCAGCTTGGCTACGACATGGAGGAACACTGAAGCTTTCTTT. Variable domain in full (rest from reference TRBV5-1 and TRBJ1-1): KAGVTQTPRYLIKTRGQQVTLSCSPISGHRSVSWYQQTPGQGLQFLFEYFSETQRNKGNFPGRFSGRQFSNSRSEMNVSTLELGDSALYLCASSLATTWRNTEAFFGQGTRLTVV.

This clone was found once. V is TRBV18 and J is TRBJ2-5, with 9 bases that match TRBD2. Germline CDR1 and CDR2: KGHSH and LQKENI. This CDR3 spans 13 amino acids. V shed 4 bases, J shed 5 bases, and the junction held 2 bases outside the gene matches. CDR3 loop: CASSRSGSETQYF. In DNA, the CDR3 is TGTGCCAGCTCACGTAGCGGGAGCGAGACCCAGTACTTC.

This chain uses TRBV27 with TRBJ2-5, with 7 bases matching TRBD1. Germline V gene data show CDR1 as MNHEY and CDR2 as SMNVEV (reference sequence). V shed 10 bases, J shed 5 bases, and the junction held 10 bases outside the gene matches. The CDR3 has 13 amino acids. CDR3 sequence: CATSTGARETQYF. The CDR3, as DNA: TGTGCCACATCCACAGGGGCCAGGGAGACCCAGTACTTC.

The rearrangement links TRBV28 to TRBJ2-2; D tentatively reads TRBD1 or TRBD2 (5 bases each). CDR3 length equals 14 residues. V gave up 0 bases and J gave up 6 bases, with 8 bases separating them. The germline V gene encodes CDR1 MDHEN and CDR2 SYDVKM. The DNA for the CDR3 is TGTGCCAGCAGTTTATGGGGGGATGCCGGGGAGCTGTTTTTT. Amino acid sequence: CASSLWGDAGELFF.

The chain uses TRBV27 and TRBJ1-1; the D is unclear. The CDR3 extends over 14 amino acids. Germline-derived CDR1 and CDR2 are MNHEY and SMNVEV (reference sequence). The ends were cut back, 0 bases at V and 3 bases at J, with 8 bases in the middle. CDR3 in amino acids: CASSLSGVDTEAFF. Here the CDR3 DNA reads TGTGCCAGCAGTTTATCTGGGGTCGACACTGAAGCTTTCTTT.

This clone was seen just once. The chain couples TRBV25-1 to TRBJ2-4, with 10 positions matching TRBD2. Germline V CDR1 and CDR2: MGHDK, SYGVNS. This CDR3 comprises 16 residues. The junction had 4 bases not matched to a gene; V was cut back by 3 bases and J by 2 bases. The CDR3 is CASSDLAGDPKNIQYF. CDR3 in DNA: TGTGCCAGCAGTGATCTAGCGGGAGACCCCAAAAACATTCAGTACTTC.

This chain joins TRBV19 and TRBJ1-5, with 10 nucleotides matching TRBD1. The CDR3 runs to 14 residues. Germline CDR1 LNHDA, CDR2 SQIVND (reference sequence). V was clipped by 4 bases and J by 6 bases; unmatched bases: 3. This CDR3 is CASSRTGGVQPQHF. The CDR3 DNA reads TGTGCCAGTAGTAGGACAGGGGGTGTTCAGCCCCAGCATTTT.

The chain employs TRBV5-1 and TRBJ2-1; 9 nucleotides align to TRBD2. CDR3 length: 16 amino acids. With 4 bases clipped from V and 8 bases from J, the junction kept 13 bases outside the gene matches. Germline-derived CDR1 and CDR2 are SGHRS and YFSETQ. This chain's CDR3 is CASSPGEAGGGDEQFF. CDR3 DNA sequence: TGCGCCAGCAGCCCCGGGGAAGCGGGAGGTGGGGATGAGCAGTTCTTC.

On this clone itself: Within the sample, other DNA sequences also encode this same CDR3. The chain recombines TRBV5-1 with TRBJ2-3; no clear D. Trimming removed 0 bases from V and 0 bases from J, with 11 bases in between. Germline CDR1 reads SGHRS; CDR2 reads YFSETQ. The CDR3 is 16 amino acids. CDR3 amino acids: CASSLAGGPSTDTQYF. CDR3 bases: TGCGCCAGCAGCTTGGCGGGCGGACCGAGCACAGATACGCAGTATTTT.

The chain combines TRBV7-9 with TRBJ1-1; no clear D gene. Germline loops: CDR1 SEHNR, CDR2 FQNEAQ (reference sequence). The V end was cut by 4 bases, the J end by 1 base, with 10 bases between. This CDR3 has 14 residues. The CDR3 DNA is TGTGCCAGCAGCTCCCTGGCCCCGAACACTGAAGCTTTCTTT. The encoded protein is CASSSLAPNTEAFF.

This rearrangement joins TRBV15 to TRBJ1-2; a weak D match, TRBD1 (5 bases). The CDR3 runs to 14 residues. Germline-derived CDR1 and CDR2 are LNHNV and YYDKDF (reference sequence). V was shortened by 0 bases and J by 6 bases, with 11 bases between the two germline ends. CDR3 sequence: CATSRDQGVHGYTF. The CDR3, as DNA: TGTGCCACCAGCAGAGATCAAGGGGTACATGGCTACACCTTC.

The chain joins TRBV5-4 to TRBJ2-3; the D is unclear. Trimming left V 0 bases short and J 2 bases short, with 7 bases between. CDR1 and CDR2 from the germline V gene are SGHNT and YYREEE (reference sequence). This CDR3 has 14 amino acids. The CDR3 nucleotides read TGTGCCAGCAGCTTGGAGGGCATCACAGATACGCAGTATTTT. This encodes CASSLEGITDTQYF.

The chain links TRBV29-1 to TRBJ2-3; possible D gene TRBD2, 6 bases. V gave up 6 bases and J gave up 1 base, with 14 bases separating them. The CDR3 covers 14 residues. Germline V CDR1 and CDR2: SQVTM, ANQGSEA. The CDR3 sequence is CSVGGETGTDTQYF. The CDR3 DNA is TGCAGCGTGGGAGGCGAGACTGGCACAGATACGCAGTATTTT.

This chain uses TRBV7-2 with TRBJ1-4; TRBD1 matches at 7 bases. Losses at the gene ends were 5 bases for V and 4 bases for J; bases not matched to a gene: 7. Germline assignment: CDR1 SGHTA and CDR2 FQGNSA. This CDR3 contains 15 residues. The CDR3 loop is CASSPWDSLNEKLFF. The DNA for the CDR3 is TGTGCCAGCAGCCCGTGGGACAGCCTTAATGAAAAACTGTTTTTT.

This chain joins TRBV2 and TRBJ2-6; no definite D call. CDR1 is SNHLY and CDR2 is FYNNEI in the germline V gene. Trimming left V 7 bases short and J 0 bases short, with 13 bases between. The CDR3 extends over 16 amino acids. Here the CDR3 reads CASTKQPVSGANVLTF. As DNA, the CDR3 is TGTGCCAGCACGAAGCAACCGGTCTCTGGGGCCAACGTCCTGACTTTC. Looking up the rest from reference TRBV2 and TRBJ2-6 gives the full variable domain: EPEVTQTPSHQVTQMGQEVILRCVPISNHLYFYWYRQILGQKVEFLVSFYNNEISEKSEIFDDQFSVERPDGSNFTLKIRSTKLEDSAMYFCASTKQPVSGANVLTFGAGSRLTVL.

The V call is TRBV10-2, the J call TRBJ2-1; D gene ambiguous. Germline V gives CDR1 WSHSY, CDR2 SAAADI. V was clipped by 7 bases and J by 8 bases, with 18 bases between them. The CDR3 spans 14 residues. The chain's CDR3 is CASTLRDRSHEQFF. The CDR3 nucleotides read TGCGCCAGCACCCTCCGAGATCGGTCACATGAGCAGTTCTTC.

The V call is TRBV11-2, the J call TRBJ2-3; D is unresolved. Trimming pared 1 base from V and 2 bases from J, leaving 7 bases between. Germline V CDR1 and CDR2: SGHAT, FQNNGV. The length of the CDR3 is 14 residues. The CDR3: CASSLGTDTDTQYF. The CDR3 region has the DNA TGTGCCAGCAGCTTAGGCACAGACACAGATACGCAGTATTTT.

CDR3 in amino acids: CASSQALQGMNTEAFF. CDR3 DNA: TGCGCCAGCAGCCAAGCCCTTCAGGGCATGAACACTGAAGCTTTCTTT. The chain couples TRBV4-1 to TRBJ1-1, with D perhaps matching TRBD1 (5 bases). V lost 1 base and J lost 0, with 12 bases in between. CDR3 length equals 16 residues. The germline V gene encodes CDR1 MGHRA and CDR2 YSYEKL.

Remarks on this clone: Other DNA sequences of this sample code for an identical CDR3. This rearrangement joins TRBV7-9 to TRBJ1-2; 7 nucleotides agree with TRBD1. CDR3 length: 13 amino acids. The V gene's germline CDR1 is SEHNR and CDR2 FQNEAQ (reference sequence). The V and J ends lost 5 bases and 2 bases, in that order; junction bases with no gene match: 2. The CDR3 loop is CASSPTGNYGYTF. The CDR3 DNA sequence: TGTGCCAGCAGCCCGACAGGGAACTATGGCTACACCTTC.

The chain links TRBV28 to TRBJ1-2, with D maybe TRBD1 (6 bases). The CDR3 totals 13 residues. V dropped 10 bases and J dropped 1 base, with 13 bases sitting between them. Germline loops: CDR1 MDHEN, CDR2 SYDVKM. The CDR3 coding sequence is TGTGCCATTTCGGACAGAATTAACTATGGCTACACCTTC. It codes for CAISDRINYGYTF.

About this clone itself: This sample includes further DNA sequences coding for the same CDR3. This sequence joins TRBV11-3 and TRBJ2-3; D unclear. V was shortened by 5 bases and J by 1 base, with 7 bases between the two germline ends. From germline, CDR1 is SGHNT and CDR2 YENEEA. The CDR3 covers 13 residues. CDR3 sequence reads: CASSPRGTDTQYF. CDR3 nucleotide sequence: TGTGCCAGCAGCCCTCGGGGCACAGATACGCAGTATTTT. Full variable domain (rest looked up from reference TRBV11-3 and TRBJ2-3): EAGVVQSPRYKIIEKKQPVAFWCNPISGHNTLYWYLQNLGQGPELLIRYENEEAVDDSQLPKDRFSAERLKGVDSTLKIQPAELGDSAVYLCASSPRGTDTQYFGPGTRLTVL.

The V and J genes are TRBV18 and TRBJ2-5; D is perhaps TRBD1 or TRBD2 (5 bases each). This CDR3 contains 14 residues. V dropped 6 bases and J dropped 5 bases, with 16 bases sitting between them. CDR1 is KGHSH and CDR2 is LQKENI in the germline V gene. Written as DNA, the CDR3 is TGTGCCAGCTCTCCGGGGCTCGGGGCGGAGACCCAGTACTTC. Translated, it gives CASSPGLGAETQYF.

The chain has TRBV19 and TRBJ2-1; 8 bases map to TRBD1. CDR3 length equals 15 residues. CDR1 and CDR2 (germline): LNHDA, SQIVND (reference sequence). Unmatched junction bases numbered 18, after V lost 11 bases and J lost 9 bases. This CDR3 is CASSLGQGPWSEQFF. In nucleotides, the CDR3 is TGTGCCTCCAGCCTTGGACAGGGCCCATGGTCTGAGCAGTTCTTC. Supplemented by reference TRBV19 and TRBJ2-1, the full variable domain reads DGGITQSPKYLFRKEGQNVTLSCEQNLNHDAMYWYRQDPGQGLRLIYYSQIVNDFQKGDIAEGYSVSREKKESFPLTVTSAQKNPTAFYLCASSLGQGPWSEQFFGPGTRLTVL.

The chain combines TRBV5-1 with TRBJ2-1; 9 positions match TRBD2. CDR1 and CDR2 (germline): SGHRS, YFSETQ. CDR3 length: 15 residues. Losses at the gene ends were 5 bases for V and 1 base for J; bases not matched to a gene: 4. In DNA, the CDR3 is TGCGCCAGCAGTTTTAGCGGGGGTTCCTACAATGAGCAGTTCTTC. It translates to CASSFSGGSYNEQFF.

This clone was detected only a few times. The chain joins TRBV6-1 to TRBJ1-1; no definite D call. This CDR3 has 14 residues. The V gene lost 1 base and the J gene lost 3 bases, with 9 bases spanning the gap. CDR1 and CDR2 from the germline V gene are MNHNS and SASEGT. For the CDR3, the DNA is TGTGCCAGCAGTGAAGGGAGTCTTGACACTGAAGCTTTCTTT. Translated: CASSEGSLDTEAFF.

The genes are TRBV6-1 and TRBJ1-5, with a tentative D call TRBD1 (5 bases). The germline gives CDR1 MNHNS, CDR2 SASEGT. The CDR3 runs to 16 residues. V was trimmed by 4 bases and J by 0 bases, leaving 13 bases between them. The chain's CDR3 is CASSGGWDGSNQPQHF. The CDR3 DNA sequence: TGTGCCAGCAGTGGGGGATGGGACGGTAGCAATCAGCCCCAGCATTTT.